This entry lists 8 T cell receptor beta chains sequenced from one sample in a study of cytomegalovirus exposure and HLA in healthy donors. The PCR was carried out with 60 Vbeta primers and 13 Jbeta primers. Some clones are missing from TCRdb's copy, which holds only in-frame ones; the method was immunoSEQ multiplex PCR. The data contain 150,000 to 200,000 clones, around 80% of them singletons. Sequencing used PBMCs. These receptors were collected from a male donor in good health and CMV-seronegative.

This chain joins TRBV7-2 and TRBJ2-2; 7 nucleotides match TRBD2. CDR1 is SGHTA, CDR2 FQGNSA, per germline. CDR3 length: 16 amino acids. Trimming took 2 bases from V and 2 from J; bases not matched to a gene: 5. CDR3 in DNA: TGTGCCAGCAGCTTACCGGGGGGACCAAACACCGGGGAGCTGTTTTTT. This translates into CASSLPGGPNTGELFF.

The chain carries TRBV9 and TRBJ2-1; 8 nucleotides match TRBD2. V gave up 3 bases and J gave up 7 bases; unmatched junction bases: 9. The CDR3 sequence is 15 residues long. CDR1 is SGDLS, CDR2 YYNGEE, per germline. This CDR3 is CASSAGAGAGNEQFF. The DNA of the CDR3 is TGTGCCAGCAGCGCGGGAGCGGGGGCGGGGAATGAGCAGTTCTTC.

The rearrangement joins TRBV7-2 to TRBJ1-1, with D perhaps TRBD1 (6 bases). Trimming took off 1 base at V and 1 base at J, with 10 bases between the two ends. There are 15 residues in the CDR3. Germline V gene data show CDR1 as SGHTA and CDR2 as FQGNSA. CDR3 in DNA: TGTGCCAGCAGCTTAGAGGCAGGGGCGAACACTGAAGCTTTCTTT. This encodes CASSLEAGANTEAFF.

The chain combines TRBV11-2 with TRBJ1-2, with 7 bases lining up with TRBD1. CDR3 length: 14 amino acids. V was pared by 5 bases and J by 7 bases, with 10 bases of the junction left unmatched. Germline values: CDR1 SGHAT, CDR2 FQNNGV. CDR3 DNA: TGTGCCAGCAGCACGTACAGGGGACCGGGTGGCTACACCTTC. Residues: CASSTYRGPGGYTF. Variable domain in full (rest from reference TRBV11-2 and TRBJ1-2): EAGVAQSPRYKIIEKRQSVAFWCNPISGHATLYWYQQILGQGPKLLIQFQNNGVVDDSQLPKDRFSAERLKGVDSTLKIQPAKLEDSAVYLCASSTYRGPGGYTFGSGTRLTVV.

This chain joins TRBV6-6 and TRBJ1-2; D unclear. CDR1 is MNHNY and CDR2 is SVGAGI in the germline V gene (reference sequence). The CDR3 spans 13 residues. The V and J ends lost 9 bases and 7 bases respectively, with 18 bases between them. The CDR3 reads CASTPGSLPGYTF. The CDR3 DNA reads TGTGCCAGTACCCCGGGTAGTCTTCCTGGCTACACCTTC.

The chain has TRBV4-3 and TRBJ1-1; a weak D match, TRBD1 (6 bases). CDR1 and CDR2 (germline): LGHNA, YSLEER. The CDR3 is 16 residues long. V was cut by 1 base and J by 3 bases, with 15 bases left in between. The CDR3 DNA reads as TGCGCCAGCAGCCAAGTGGTCCAGGGGCCATACACTGAAGCTTTCTTT. It specifies CASSQVVQGPYTEAFF.

The chain recombines TRBV5-1 with TRBJ2-7; the D is unclear. This CDR3 has 14 amino acids. Germline V CDR1 and CDR2: SGHRS, YFSETQ. Trimming cost V 0 bases and J 5 bases, with 12 bases left between them. CDR3 protein: CASSLDWAWNEQYF. CDR3 bases: TGCGCCAGCAGCTTGGATTGGGCTTGGAACGAGCAGTACTTC. The full variable domain, its missing parts supplied by reference TRBV5-1 and TRBJ2-7, is KAGVTQTPRYLIKTRGQQVTLSCSPISGHRSVSWYQQTPGQGLQFLFEYFSETQRNKGNFPGRFSGRQFSNSRSEMNVSTLELGDSALYLCASSLDWAWNEQYFGPGTRLTVT.

The CDR3 coding sequence is TGTGCCTGGAGTGTAGGGTCAGGGGGGAGCGAGCAGTACTTC. This codes for CAWSVGSGGSEQYF. This rearrangement joins TRBV30 to TRBJ2-7; tentatively, D is TRBD1 (7 bases). There are 14 residues in the CDR3. V lost 0 bases and J 6 bases, leaving 15 bases between the germline ends. The germline V gene encodes CDR1 GTSNPN and CDR2 SVGIG (reference sequence).